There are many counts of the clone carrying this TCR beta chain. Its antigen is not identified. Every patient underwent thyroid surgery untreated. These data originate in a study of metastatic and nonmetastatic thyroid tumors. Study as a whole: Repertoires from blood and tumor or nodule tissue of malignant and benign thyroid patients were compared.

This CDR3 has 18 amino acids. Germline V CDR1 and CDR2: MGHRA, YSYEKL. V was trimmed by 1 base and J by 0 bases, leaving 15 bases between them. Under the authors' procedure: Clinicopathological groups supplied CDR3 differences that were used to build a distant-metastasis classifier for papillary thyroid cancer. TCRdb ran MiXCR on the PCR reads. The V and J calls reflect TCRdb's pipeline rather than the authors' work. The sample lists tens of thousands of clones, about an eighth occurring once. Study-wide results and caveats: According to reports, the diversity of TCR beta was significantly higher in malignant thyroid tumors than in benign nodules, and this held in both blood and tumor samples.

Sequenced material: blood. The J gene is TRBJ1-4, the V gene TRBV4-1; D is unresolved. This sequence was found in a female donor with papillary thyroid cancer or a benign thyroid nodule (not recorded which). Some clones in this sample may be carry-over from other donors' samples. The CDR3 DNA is TGCGCCAGCAGCCAAGTTAATATGGGCATGGCAACTAATGAAAAACTGTTTTTT. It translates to CASSQVNMGMATNEKLFF.